One and the same sample provided the 25 T cell receptor beta chains below, sequenced in a study of CD8+CD57+ T cells in acquired aplastic anemia. Genomic DNA templated the TCR beta VDJ and CDR3 profiling. TCRdb re-called the reads with MiXCR, one entry per CDR3 protein. This sample has around 200,000 distinct CDR3 sequences, with about half found just once. Patients selected for sequencing had displayed CD8+CD57+ cell expansion by flow cytometry. Material for sequencing was sorted CD4+, CD8+, or CD8+CD57+ T cells (not recorded which) from PBMCs. The receptors originated from a human donor with aplastic anemia.

This clonotype was seen ten or more times. The chain recombines TRBV7-2 with TRBJ1-5, with TRBD1 as a possible D gene (5 bases). CDR1 and CDR2 from the germline V gene are SGHTA and FQGNSA. V lost 3 bases to trimming and J lost 8 bases, with 17 bases between them. The CDR3 extends over 15 amino acids. The CDR3 sequence is CASSLEWGRVKPQHF. The CDR3 bases are TGTGCCAGCAGCTTGGAGTGGGGGAGGGTGAAGCCCCAGCATTTT.

This sequence joins TRBV7-2 and TRBJ2-7; 7 bases are shared with TRBD2. Germline trimming cut 1 base from V and 0 bases from J; bases unmatched to any gene: 3. Looked up from germline, CDR1 is SGHTA and CDR2 is FQGNSA. The CDR3 loop spans 15 amino acids. The CDR3 bases are TGTGCCAGCAGCTTAGTGGGCGGGGGCTCCTACGAGCAGTACTTC. This encodes CASSLVGGGSYEQYF.

V and J are TRBV20-1 and TRBJ2-3; 11 bases line up with TRBD2. The junction had 13 bases not matched to a gene; V was cut back by 5 bases and J by 3 bases. The length of the CDR3 is 17 residues. Looked up from germline, CDR1 is DFQATT and CDR2 is SNEGSKA (reference sequence). This CDR3 reads CSADKNSGGARTDTQYF. The CDR3 coding sequence is TGCAGTGCTGATAAGAATAGCGGGGGGGCAAGGACAGATACGCAGTATTTT.

The genes are TRBV15 and TRBJ2-1, with 11 nucleotides matching TRBD2. CDR3 length: 16 amino acids. CDR1 LNHNV and CDR2 YYDKDF come from the germline V gene (reference sequence). The ends lost 7 bases at V and 8 bases at J; junction bases unmatched: 13. CDR3: CATTPGVASGGHEQFF. The CDR3 bases are TGTGCCACCACCCCCGGGGTGGCTAGCGGGGGGCATGAGCAGTTCTTC.

In its sample, this clonotype was seen many times. This chain uses TRBV25-1 with TRBJ2-2; tentatively, D is TRBD1 or TRBD2 (5 bases each). The CDR3 is 15 residues long. The V gene lost 1 base and the J gene lost 6 bases, with 12 bases spanning the gap. Germline V gene sequence: CDR1 MGHDK, CDR2 SYGVNS. CDR3 in DNA: TGTGCCAGCAGTGAATTTGGGGGAGTTGCCGGGGAGCTGTTTTTT. This gives the protein CASSEFGGVAGELFF. Full variable domain (missing parts from reference TRBV25-1 and TRBJ2-2): EADIYQTPRYLVIGTGKKITLECSQTMGHDKMYWYQQDPGMELHLIHYSYGVNSTEKGDLSSESTVSRIRTEHFPLTLESARPSHTSQYLCASSEFGGVAGELFFGEGSRLTVL.

V is TRBV19 and J is TRBJ2-1; maybe TRBD2 (6 bases). The germline V gene encodes CDR1 LNHDA and CDR2 SQIVND (reference sequence). This CDR3 has 13 amino acids. Trimming stripped 8 bases from V and 10 bases from J, with 18 bases between. The CDR3 sequence: CASYGGTKGEQFF. The CDR3 DNA sequence: TGTGCCAGTTATGGGGGGACCAAGGGAGAGCAGTTCTTC.

This clonotype appeared many times. The chain couples TRBV5-1 to TRBJ2-1; TRBD2 matches 12 bases. J lost 7 bases, V lost 4 bases, and 9 bases had no gene match. The CDR3 runs to 16 residues. Germline V gives CDR1 SGHRS, CDR2 YFSETQ. The CDR3 region has the DNA TGCGCCAGCAGCACACTACTAGCGGGGGGTGAGAATGAGCAGTTCTTC. Its protein is CASSTLLAGGENEQFF.

This clonotype occurred many times. The rearrangement links TRBV5-6 to TRBJ2-2, with D perhaps matching TRBD1 (5 bases). The germline V and J ends were trimmed by 1 base and 5 bases, with 12 bases remaining between them. The CDR3 runs to 15 residues. The germline V gene encodes CDR1 SGHDT and CDR2 YYEEEE. For the CDR3, the DNA is TGTGCCAGCAGCTTGAACCAGGGTCGAACCGGGGAGCTGTTTTTT. Its translation: CASSLNQGRTGELFF.

This clonotype was seen at least ten times. The chain has TRBV29-1 and TRBJ1-4; a possible D gene is TRBD1 (6 bases). The CDR3 has 15 residues. Per the germline V gene, CDR1 is SQVTM and CDR2 is ANQGSEA. With 6 bases removed from V and 7 bases from J, the gap between germline ends came to 21 bases. CDR3 coding DNA: TGCAGCGTCGCCTTGAGTAGGGGGGGAAGTGAAAAACTGTTTTTT. As protein: CSVALSRGGSEKLFF.

This clonotype was detected a few times. The rearrangement uses TRBV7-8 and TRBJ2-7; perhaps D is TRBD1 or TRBD2 (6 bases each). V was cut by 2 bases and J by 3 bases, with 11 bases left in between. The CDR3 is made up of 14 amino acids. Germline CDR1 and CDR2: SGHVS and FQNEAQ. This CDR3 reads CASSLLQGGYEQYF. The CDR3 DNA is TGTGCCAGCAGCTTACTACAGGGAGGCTACGAGCAGTACTTC.

This clonotype was found a few times. This chain links TRBV7-8 with TRBJ2-5; D gene ambiguous. The CDR3 loop spans 13 amino acids. Germline CDR1 and CDR2: SGHVS and FQNEAQ. Trimming left V 7 bases short and J 5 bases short, with 14 bases between. The CDR3 sequence: CASTRQARETQYF. Written as DNA, the CDR3 is TGTGCCAGCACTCGGCAGGCCAGGGAGACCCAGTACTTC.

There are a few counts of this clonotype. A much larger clone is a single base away; this may be a read error. The chain combines TRBV5-1 with TRBJ2-1; TRBD1 is a possible D gene (6 bases). The CDR3 runs 14 residues. Germline CDR1 reads SGHRS; CDR2 reads YFSETQ. V dropped 1 base and J dropped 6 bases, with 11 bases sitting between them. CDR3 DNA: TGCGCCAGCAGCTTGTTGGACAGTTGCAATGAGCAGTTCTTC. Translating it yields CASSLLDSCNEQFF.

This clonotype was found many times. V is TRBV19 and J is TRBJ1-6; D not resolved. Germline-derived CDR1 and CDR2 are LNHDA and SQIVND (reference sequence). The CDR3 contains 15 residues. Trimming left V 7 bases short and J 7 bases short, with 17 bases between. This chain's CDR3 is CASTLSGQGNSPLHF. In DNA, the CDR3 is TGTGCCAGTACCCTATCCGGTCAAGGGAATTCACCCCTCCACTTT.

This clonotype appeared a few times. The gene calls are TRBV15 and TRBJ2-7, with TRBD2 matching over 12 bases. The germline CDR1 and CDR2 sequences are LNHNV and YYDKDF (reference sequence). The CDR3 runs to 16 residues. V lost 2 bases, J lost 0 bases, and 2 bases stayed unmatched. The CDR3 DNA reads as TGTGCCACCAGCAGAACTAGCGGGAGGCACTCCTACGAGCAGTACTTC. Translation: CATSRTSGRHSYEQYF. Full variable domain (rest looked up from reference TRBV15 and TRBJ2-7): DAMVIQNPRYQVTQFGKPVTLSCSQTLNHNVMYWYQQKSSQAPKLLFHYYDKDFNNEADTPDNFQSRRPNTSFCFLDIRSPGLGDTAMYLCATSRTSGRHSYEQYFGPGTRLTVT.

This clonotype came up once. A much larger clone lies one base from this, so it may be a read error. The chain combines TRBV10-3 with TRBJ1-5; tentative D call: TRBD1 (6 bases). Germline CDR1 reads ENHRY; CDR2 reads SYGVKD. Trimming stripped 7 bases from V and 4 bases from J, with 17 bases between. The CDR3 sequence is 15 residues long. As DNA, the CDR3 is TGTGCCATCACTGTAAGGGGGACGGAGAATCAGCCCCAGCATTTT. Amino acids: CAITVRGTENQPQHF.

As to this clonotype: One base away lies a much larger clone, so this may be a sequencing read error. The rearrangement uses TRBV6-1 and TRBJ1-1, with 9 bases fitting TRBD1. V shed 6 bases and J 6 bases; nucleotides not matched to a gene: 8. The CDR3 consists of 14 residues. CDR1 and CDR2 (germline): MNHNS, SASEGT. CDR3 region: CASSPWDRAPEAFF. In DNA form, the CDR3 reads TGTGCCAGCAGCCCATGGGACAGGGCTCCTGAAGCTTTCTTT.

V and J are TRBV10-3 and TRBJ2-3, with 8 bases aligning to TRBD2. V shed 4 bases, J shed 6 bases, and the junction held 6 bases outside the gene matches. Per germline, CDR1 ENHRY and CDR2 SYGVKD. CDR3 length: 14 amino acids. CDR3 sequence reads: CAISVREGLDTQYF. The CDR3 nucleotides are TGTGCCATCAGTGTACGGGAGGGCCTTGATACGCAGTATTTT.

As regards this clonotype: A much larger clone differs by one base, so this may be a read error. This chain uses TRBV5-1 with TRBJ2-5; a weak D match, TRBD1 (6 bases). The CDR3 has 16 residues. Trimming cost V 4 bases and J 2 bases, with 18 bases left between them. Germline CDR1 SGHRS, CDR2 YFSETQ. The DNA for the CDR3 is TGCGCCAGCAGCGTGGAAGTGGGGGCAGGGCAAGAGACCCAGTACTTC. It specifies CASSVEVGAGQETQYF.

The rearrangement joins TRBV28 to TRBJ2-5; 7 bases match TRBD1. Trimming cost V 5 bases and J 7 bases; bases outside gene matches: 7. CDR1 MDHEN and CDR2 SYDVKM come from the germline V gene. The CDR3 contains 13 residues. The DNA of the CDR3 is TGTGCCAGCAGTGTACAGGGGACCGGGACCCAGTACTTC. Its protein product is CASSVQGTGTQYF. Drawing the rest from reference TRBV28 and TRBJ2-5, the complete variable domain is DVKVTQSSRYLVKRTGEKVFLECVQDMDHENMFWYRQDPGLGLRLIYFSYDVKMKEKGDIPEGYSVSREKKERFSLILESASTNQTSMYLCASSVQGTGTQYFGPGTRLLVL.

This clonotype was seen once. J is TRBJ1-4 and V is TRBV19; D possibly corresponds to TRBD1 (5 bases). This CDR3 is built from 15 residues. From germline, CDR1 is LNHDA and CDR2 SQIVND (reference sequence). V shed 11 bases and J shed 4 bases, with 20 bases lying between them. CDR3: CAGTEPGPGNEKLFF. CDR3 in DNA: TGTGCCGGTACCGAACCGGGACCTGGTAATGAAAAACTGTTTTTT.

The chain joins TRBV2 to TRBJ1-4; 10 nucleotides align to TRBD1. There are 15 residues in the CDR3. Germline CDR1 SNHLY, CDR2 FYNNEI. V lost 6 bases, J lost 7 bases, and 8 bases stayed unmatched. CDR3 nucleotides: TGTGCCAGCAGGAGAGGGACAGGGGTTAGTGAAAAACTGTTTTTT. This sequence encodes CASRRGTGVSEKLFF.

The chain combines TRBV9 with TRBJ1-5, with a weak D call TRBD1 (6 bases). V gave up 7 bases and J gave up 7 bases, with 12 bases separating them. This CDR3 is built from 12 residues. CDR1 is SGDLS, CDR2 YYNGEE, per germline. CDR3 in amino acids: CASGKQGQPQHF. CDR3 in DNA: TGTGCCAGCGGGAAACAGGGCCAGCCCCAGCATTTT.

Many counts were recorded for this clonotype. The CDR3 reads CASSEPGQGNYEQYF. For the CDR3, the DNA is TGTGCCAGCAGCGAACCGGGACAGGGGAACTACGAGCAGTACTTC. The chain recombines TRBV6-1 with TRBJ2-7, with 10 nucleotides matching TRBD1. The CDR3 is 15 residues long. The J segment lost 3 bases and the V segment lost 6 bases, leaving 8 bases of the junction unmatched. Germline CDR1 is MNHNS and CDR2 is SASEGT.

The gene calls are TRBV7-8 and TRBJ2-3, with 10 bases aligning to TRBD2. With 6 bases clipped from V and 5 bases from J, the junction kept 11 bases outside the gene matches. The CDR3 extends over 16 amino acids. Germline V gene data show CDR1 as SGHVS and CDR2 as FQNEAQ. In DNA form, the CDR3 reads TGTGCCAGCAGTGAAGGAAGCGGGGGGGCTGTAGATACGCAGTATTTT. Translation gives CASSEGSGGAVDTQYF.

The chain has TRBV5-1 and TRBJ2-7; D gene unclear. Germline values: CDR1 SGHRS, CDR2 YFSETQ. This CDR3 contains 15 residues. The V gene lost 0 bases and the J gene lost 7 bases, with 17 bases spanning the gap. CDR3 coding DNA: TGCGCCAGCAGCTTGGCCATAGCTGGTCCTGAAGAGCAGTACTTC. Protein sequence: CASSLAIAGPEEQYF.